Shown below are 22 T cell receptor beta chains from a single sample sequenced in a study of CD8+ T cells in alopecia areata. Sample treatment: oral pan-JAK inhibitor, 5-10 mg twice daily. Extracted RNA was reverse transcribed into cDNA, the sequencing template. Some clones are missing from TCRdb's copy, which holds only in-frame ones; the method was immunoSEQ multiplex PCR. The sample has some 200,000 clones; 60% to 70% are singletons. The specimen was CD4+ T cells sorted from blood, collected at week 4, from a patient treated with tofacitinib. The source of these receptors is a human donor with alopecia areata.

The sample holds a few counts of this clone. CDR3 nucleotides: TGTGCCAGCAGCCAATTACCGGGACAGGTCACAGATACGCAGTATTTT. Encoded protein: CASSQLPGQVTDTQYF. The chain combines TRBV4-2 with TRBJ2-3; 8 bases agree with TRBD1. J gave up 2 bases and V 2 bases, and 6 bases lay outside the gene matches. The CDR3 contains 16 residues. CDR1 and CDR2 from the germline V gene are LGHNA and YNFKEQ.

V is TRBV29-1 and J is TRBJ2-4; D perhaps matches TRBD2 (6 bases). CDR1 is SQVTM and CDR2 is ANQGSEA in the germline V gene. This CDR3 is 17 amino acids long. V lost 2 bases and J lost 2, with 19 bases in between. The CDR3 DNA reads as TGCAGCGTTGAAAGGAGGGGAAGCCGTGGTACCAAAAACATTCAGTACTTC. Amino acid sequence: CSVERRGSRGTKNIQYF. The full variable domain, completed using reference TRBV29-1 and TRBJ2-4, is SAVISQKPSRDICQRGTSLTIQCQVDSQVTMMFWYRQQPGQSLTLIATANQGSEATYESGFVIDKFPISRPNLTFSTLTVSNMSPEDSSIYLCSVERRGSRGTKNIQYFGAGTRLSVL.

This chain joins TRBV30 and TRBJ2-1; D tentatively fits TRBD1 or TRBD2 (5 bases each). The CDR3 loop spans 14 amino acids. Germline V CDR1 and CDR2: GTSNPN, SVGIG (reference sequence). The ends were cut back, 0 bases at V and 10 bases at J, with 16 bases in the middle. As DNA, the CDR3 is TGTGCCTGGAGTGTACTGTCACTACGGGGCGAGCAGTTCTTC. This gives the protein CAWSVLSLRGEQFF.

The chain recombines TRBV4-1 with TRBJ1-5; the match to TRBD1 covers 7 bases. In germline, CDR1 is MGHRA, CDR2 YSYEKL. The CDR3 is made up of 13 amino acids. With V trimmed by 4 bases and J by 9 bases, 6 bases remained unmatched. The CDR3 nucleotides read TGCGCCAGCAGCCCACAGGGGACTATGCCCCAGCATTTT. Encoded protein: CASSPQGTMPQHF.

Comments on this clone: Other DNA sequences from this sample encode an identical CDR3 as well. V gene TRBV9 combines with J gene TRBJ1-2; D is undetermined. The V gene's germline CDR1 is SGDLS and CDR2 YYNGEE. With 1 base removed from V and 2 bases from J, the gap between germline ends came to 0 bases. CDR3 length: 11 residues. The CDR3: CASSVNYGYTF. The CDR3 DNA follows: TGTGCCAGCAGCGTAAACTATGGCTACACCTTC.

The chain couples TRBV5-1 to TRBJ2-4; 10 bases are shared with TRBD1. Germline V gene lookup returns CDR1 SGHRS and CDR2 YFSETQ. Trimming cost V 0 bases and J 4 bases; bases outside gene matches: 4. The length of the CDR3 is 16 residues. CDR3 DNA: TGCGCCAGCAGCTTGGTGACAGGGGGCCCAAAAAACATTCAGTACTTC. Amino acid sequence: CASSLVTGGPKNIQYF.

The chain couples TRBV4-3 to TRBJ2-2; D is unclear. The length of the CDR3 is 14 residues. Trimming took 0 bases from V and 1 from J, leaving 3 bases between them. Germline loops: CDR1 LGHNA, CDR2 YSLEER. Written as DNA, the CDR3 is TGCGCCAGCAGCCAAGAATGGAACACCGGGGAGCTGTTTTTT. Protein product: CASSQEWNTGELFF.

This clone was detected only once. The chain has TRBV5-1 and TRBJ2-5, with 8 positions matching TRBD1. The CDR3 runs 14 residues. J gave up 5 bases and V 3 bases, and 6 bases lay outside the gene matches. Germline V CDR1 and CDR2: SGHRS, YFSETQ. The CDR3 DNA sequence: TGCGCCAGCAGCTACCCAGGGGGCCGGGAGACCCAGTACTTC. Protein sequence: CASSYPGGRETQYF.

This clone was picked up a small number of times. The rearrangement joins TRBV29-1 to TRBJ1-1, with unresolved D. The CDR3 loop spans 12 amino acids. Per germline, CDR1 SQVTM and CDR2 ANQGSEA. Deletions cut 6 bases from V and 4 bases from J, with 12 bases between. In DNA form, the CDR3 reads TGCAGCGTCTGGGGTAAGGGCACTGAAGCTTTCTTT. Translated, it gives CSVWGKGTEAFF.

V is TRBV30 and J is TRBJ1-5; D unclear. From germline, CDR1 is GTSNPN and CDR2 SVGIG (reference sequence). This CDR3 has 13 amino acids. Trimming removed 3 bases from V and 1 base from J, with 7 bases in between. CDR3 DNA sequence: TGTGCCTGGAGCGATCAGAGCAATCAGCCCCAGCATTTT. Residues: CAWSDQSNQPQHF.

The chain employs TRBV7-3 and TRBJ1-1; D uncertain. V was cut by 4 bases and J by 1 base, with 7 bases left in between. Germline CDR1 SGHTA, CDR2 FQGTGA. The CDR3 spans 13 residues. The CDR3: CASSSQENTEAFF. The CDR3, as DNA: TGTGCCAGCAGCTCCCAAGAGAACACTGAAGCTTTCTTT. Complete variable domain (other parts from reference TRBV7-3 and TRBJ1-1): GAGVSQTPSNKVTEKGKYVELRCDPISGHTALYWYRQSLGQGPEFLIYFQGTGAADDSGLPNDRFFAVRPEGSVSTLKIQRTERGDSAVYLCASSSQENTEAFFGQGTRLTVV.

This chain uses TRBV15 with TRBJ2-7; 10 bases align to TRBD1. V lost 5 bases, J lost 3 bases, and 7 bases stayed unmatched. The germline V gene encodes CDR1 LNHNV and CDR2 YYDKDF (reference sequence). The CDR3 spans 15 residues. The CDR3 loop is CATSARQGANYEQYF. The CDR3 DNA sequence: TGTGCCACCAGCGCCAGACAGGGGGCTAACTACGAGCAGTACTTC.

This clone appeared once. This chain uses TRBV29-1 with TRBJ1-1, with D unclear. This CDR3 has 12 residues. Germline assignment: CDR1 SQVTM and CDR2 ANQGSEA. V was shortened by 8 bases and J by 1 base, with 11 bases between the two germline ends. The CDR3 bases are TGCAGCTCTCAGTTCTCGAACACTGAAGCTTTCTTT. This codes for CSSQFSNTEAFF. Full variable domain (remainder filled in from reference TRBV29-1 and TRBJ1-1): SAVISQKPSRDICQRGTSLTIQCQVDSQVTMMFWYRQQPGQSLTLIATANQGSEATYESGFVIDKFPISRPNLTFSTLTVSNMSPEDSSIYLCSSQFSNTEAFFGQGTRLTVV.

This rearrangement joins TRBV7-9 to TRBJ2-7; a possible D gene is TRBD2 (6 bases). V was trimmed by 3 bases and J by 2 bases, leaving 14 bases between them. Germline assignment: CDR1 SEHNR and CDR2 FQNEAQ (reference sequence). The CDR3 loop spans 15 amino acids. The CDR3 reads CASSFQGGGTYEQYF. CDR3 sequence (DNA): TGTGCCAGCAGCTTTCAGGGAGGTGGAACCTACGAGCAGTACTTC.

This clone appeared a few times. V gene TRBV29-1 combines with J gene TRBJ2-3; 14 nucleotides agree with TRBD2. CDR3 length: 15 amino acids. The germline V gene has CDR1 SQVTM and CDR2 ANQGSEA. V shed 6 bases and J 2 bases; nucleotides not matched to a gene: 4. CDR3 loop: CSVGTSGGLTDTQYF. The CDR3 nucleotides are TGCAGCGTGGGGACTAGCGGGGGTCTCACAGATACGCAGTATTTT.

This clone occurred a few times. This chain joins TRBV29-1 and TRBJ1-1; D unresolved. This CDR3 has 13 amino acids. Trimming pared 5 bases from V and 0 bases from J, leaving 10 bases between. Germline values: CDR1 SQVTM, CDR2 ANQGSEA. The CDR3 protein is CSVQGLMNTEAFF. CDR3 coding DNA: TGCAGCGTTCAAGGACTGATGAACACTGAAGCTTTCTTT.

The chain carries TRBV19 and TRBJ1-3; D gene uncertain. The CDR3 has 15 residues. Trimming took 9 bases from V and 1 from J, leaving 16 bases between them. CDR1 LNHDA and CDR2 SQIVND come from the germline V gene (reference sequence). The CDR3 DNA reads as TGTGCCAGCCGCCCTCAGACGAGGTCTGGAAACACCATATATTTT. The encoded protein is CASRPQTRSGNTIYF.

The chain joins TRBV5-1 to TRBJ1-5; D is unclear. The CDR3 extends over 15 amino acids. With 0 bases removed from V and 0 bases from J, the gap between germline ends came to 7 bases. Per the germline V gene, CDR1 is SGHRS and CDR2 is YFSETQ. DNA of the CDR3: TGCGCCAGCAGCTTGGACAACTATAGCAATCAGCCCCAGCATTTT. Encoded protein: CASSLDNYSNQPQHF. The full variable domain, completed using reference TRBV5-1 and TRBJ1-5, is KAGVTQTPRYLIKTRGQQVTLSCSPISGHRSVSWYQQTPGQGLQFLFEYFSETQRNKGNFPGRFSGRQFSNSRSEMNVSTLELGDSALYLCASSLDNYSNQPQHFGDGTRLSIL.

The rearrangement uses TRBV30 and TRBJ2-1, with D possibly called TRBD1 or TRBD2 (5 bases each). CDR1 is GTSNPN, CDR2 SVGIG, per germline (reference sequence). There are 14 residues in the CDR3. The V end lost 3 bases, the J end lost 6 bases, and 15 bases lay between the germline ends. The CDR3 is CAWRPGTSGNEQFF. In DNA form, the CDR3 reads TGTGCCTGGAGACCCGGGACGAGCGGCAATGAGCAGTTCTTC.

The chain joins TRBV5-1 to TRBJ1-1; D is perhaps TRBD1 (5 bases). The CDR3 is 14 residues long. The V end was cut by 4 bases, the J end by 2 bases, with 12 bases between. Looked up from germline, CDR1 is SGHRS and CDR2 is YFSETQ. The CDR3 sequence is CASSIDRANTEAFF. The CDR3 nucleotides read TGCGCCAGCAGCATCGACAGAGCCAACACTGAAGCTTTCTTT.

There are a few counts of this clone. The rearrangement uses TRBV2 and TRBJ2-1, with a possible D match to TRBD2 (7 bases). There are 16 residues in the CDR3. Germline V gene data show CDR1 as SNHLY and CDR2 as FYNNEI. V lost 8 bases, J lost 5 bases, and 22 bases lay in between. The CDR3 spells CASLWGGGGHHNEQFF. The CDR3 DNA reads TGTGCCAGCCTTTGGGGGGGTGGGGGCCACCACAATGAGCAGTTCTTC. Variable domain in full (rest from reference TRBV2 and TRBJ2-1): EPEVTQTPSHQVTQMGQEVILRCVPISNHLYFYWYRQILGQKVEFLVSFYNNEISEKSEIFDDQFSVERPDGSNFTLKIRSTKLEDSAMYFCASLWGGGGHHNEQFFGPGTRLTVL.

The chain combines TRBV14 with TRBJ2-1; 13 positions match TRBD2. Germline V CDR1 and CDR2: SGHDN, FVKESK. With V trimmed by 5 bases and J by 4 bases, 2 bases remained unmatched. The CDR3 totals 15 residues. CDR3 region: CASSKLAGGYNEQFF. In DNA form, the CDR3 reads TGTGCCAGCAGCAAACTAGCGGGGGGGTACAATGAGCAGTTCTTC.